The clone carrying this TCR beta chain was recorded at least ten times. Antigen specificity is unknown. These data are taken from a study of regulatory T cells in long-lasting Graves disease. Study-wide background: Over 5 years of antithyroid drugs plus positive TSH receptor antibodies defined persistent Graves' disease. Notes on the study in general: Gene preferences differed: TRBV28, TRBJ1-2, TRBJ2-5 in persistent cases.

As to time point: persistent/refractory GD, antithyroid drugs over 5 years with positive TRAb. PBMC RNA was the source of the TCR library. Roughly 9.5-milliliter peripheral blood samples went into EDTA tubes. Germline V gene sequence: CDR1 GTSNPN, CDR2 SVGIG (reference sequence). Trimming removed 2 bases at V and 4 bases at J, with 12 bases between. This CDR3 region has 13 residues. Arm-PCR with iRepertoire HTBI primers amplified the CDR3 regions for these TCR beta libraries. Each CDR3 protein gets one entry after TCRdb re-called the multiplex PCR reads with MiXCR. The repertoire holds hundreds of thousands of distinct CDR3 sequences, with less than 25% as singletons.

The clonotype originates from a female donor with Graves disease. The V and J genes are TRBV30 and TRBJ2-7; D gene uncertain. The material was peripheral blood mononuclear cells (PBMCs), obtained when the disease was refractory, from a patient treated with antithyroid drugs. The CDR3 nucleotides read TGTGCCTGGAGTACCCATAGGGCTTACGAGCAGTACTTC. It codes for CAWSTHRAYEQYF.